What follows are 12 T cell receptor beta chains derived from one specimen sequenced in a study of blood T cell repertoires in COVID-19. Libraries were prepared by immunoSEQ multiplex PCR; TCRdb keeps only in-frame clonotypes and omits some of them. Counted here are 150,000 or so clones, roughly 80% occurring once; the ten biggest clones make up around 9.5%. Input material: peripheral blood. These receptors were taken from a woman in her fifties or sixties with active or convalescent COVID-19.

The V call is TRBV14, the J call TRBJ2-7; 9 bases line up with TRBD2. CDR1 is SGHDN, CDR2 FVKESK, per germline. V shed 4 bases and J 3 bases; nucleotides not matched to a gene: 7. The CDR3 contains 15 residues. The DNA for the CDR3 is TGTGCCAGCAGCCTAGCGGGGGACCTCCACTACGAGCAGTACTTC. Protein: CASSLAGDLHYEQYF.

This chain connects TRBV6-5 to TRBJ2-7, with 8 bases matching TRBD1. With 0 bases clipped from V and 2 bases from J, the junction kept 3 bases outside the gene matches. CDR3 length equals 15 residues. CDR1 and CDR2 from the germline V gene are MNHEY and SVGAGI. The DNA for the CDR3 is TGTGCCAGCAGTTACTCGGGGACAGGAACCTACGAGCAGTACTTC. Translating gives CASSYSGTGTYEQYF.

V usage is TRBV7-8 and J usage is TRBJ1-6; D unclear. Germline values: CDR1 SGHVS, CDR2 FQNEAQ. Trimming stripped 0 bases from V and 7 bases from J, with 10 bases between. This CDR3 spans 15 amino acids. The CDR3 region is CASSLAEGGNSPLHF. CDR3 DNA: TGTGCCAGCAGCTTAGCGGAGGGCGGAAATTCACCCCTCCACTTT.

V and J are TRBV7-6 and TRBJ2-7, with a tentative D call TRBD1 (6 bases). With 5 bases removed from V and 2 bases from J, the gap between germline ends came to 16 bases. The CDR3 is made up of 15 amino acids. Germline V lookup: CDR1 SGHVS, CDR2 FNYEAQ. CDR3 bases: TGTGCCAGCAGCCGACGACAGGTAGGAGCCTACGAGCAGTACTTC. Protein: CASSRRQVGAYEQYF.

V is TRBV7-2 and J is TRBJ2-7; perhaps TRBD1 as D (6 bases). CDR1 and CDR2 from the germline V gene are SGHTA and FQGNSA. Trimming left V 2 bases short and J 4 bases short, with 9 bases between. The CDR3 spans 13 residues. The CDR3 DNA reads TGTGCCAGCAGCTTATTAGGGGGATACGAGCAGTACTTC. Its protein product is CASSLLGGYEQYF. The whole variable domain, remainder taken from reference TRBV7-2 and TRBJ2-7, is GAGVSQSPSNKVTEKGKDVELRCDPISGHTALYWYRQSLGQGLEFLIYFQGNSAPDKSGLPSDRFSAERTGGSVSTLTIQRTQQEDSAVYLCASSLLGGYEQYFGPGTRLTVT.

The V call is TRBV11-2, the J call TRBJ2-5; the match to TRBD2 covers 7 bases. Germline trimming cut 5 bases from V and 3 bases from J; bases unmatched to any gene: 12. This CDR3 is built from 16 residues. Germline CDR1 reads SGHAT; CDR2 reads FQNNGV. The CDR3 sequence is CASSRLGAGVKETQYF. CDR3 in DNA: TGTGCCAGCAGCCGCCTTGGGGCGGGAGTAAAAGAGACCCAGTACTTC.

J is TRBJ2-5 and V is TRBV12-3 or TRBV12-4; D possibly corresponds to TRBD2 (7 bases). The CDR3 is 13 residues long. V shed 3 bases and J shed 6 bases, with 11 bases lying between them. Written as DNA, the CDR3 is TGTGCCAGCAGTTTGGGAGGGGACAAGACCCAGTACTTC. The encoded protein is CASSLGGDKTQYF.

J is TRBJ2-7 and V is TRBV10-3, with 7 bases lining up with TRBD1. V was pared by 5 bases and J by 2 bases, with 6 bases of the junction left unmatched. Germline V CDR1 and CDR2: ENHRY, SYGVKD. The CDR3 loop spans 14 amino acids. CDR3 region: CAISPEGAPYEQYF. For the CDR3, the DNA is TGTGCCATCAGTCCCGAGGGGGCCCCCTACGAGCAGTACTTC.

This chain connects TRBV11-2 to TRBJ1-2, with D maybe TRBD1 (6 bases). CDR1 and CDR2 from the germline V gene are SGHAT and FQNNGV. V was cut by 4 bases and J by 5 bases, with 8 bases left in between. This CDR3 is built from 12 residues. Written as DNA, the CDR3 is TGTGCCAGCAGCTCGAGGGGGTATGGCTACACCTTC. Protein: CASSSRGYGYTF.

This clone was detected a few times. This sequence joins TRBV23-1 and TRBJ1-4; no definite D call. TRBV23-1 falls under the ORF class, with uncertain function. This CDR3 region has 14 residues. Between the trimmed V and J ends, which lost 2 bases and 7 bases, there was a span of 11 bases. CDR3 DNA sequence: TGCGCCAGCAGTCAAAGGCCAGGAAGTGAAAAACTGTTTTTT. Protein product: CASSQRPGSEKLFF.

The rearrangement joins TRBV7-2 to TRBJ2-1, with D perhaps matching TRBD1 (5 bases). This CDR3 spans 16 amino acids. Germline V gene lookup returns CDR1 SGHTA and CDR2 FQGNSA. Trimming pared 1 base from V and 0 bases from J, leaving 10 bases between. CDR3 in amino acids: CASSLDGASSYNEQFF. CDR3 DNA sequence: TGTGCCAGCAGCTTAGATGGGGCTAGCTCCTACAATGAGCAGTTCTTC.

The chain carries TRBV29-1 and TRBJ1-1; D is unclear. Germline assignment: CDR1 SQVTM and CDR2 ANQGSEA. There are 13 residues in the CDR3. The V gene lost 4 bases and the J gene lost 0 bases, with 9 bases spanning the gap. As DNA, the CDR3 is TGCAGCGTTGCGACACCTATGAACACTGAAGCTTTCTTT. It yields the protein CSVATPMNTEAFF.